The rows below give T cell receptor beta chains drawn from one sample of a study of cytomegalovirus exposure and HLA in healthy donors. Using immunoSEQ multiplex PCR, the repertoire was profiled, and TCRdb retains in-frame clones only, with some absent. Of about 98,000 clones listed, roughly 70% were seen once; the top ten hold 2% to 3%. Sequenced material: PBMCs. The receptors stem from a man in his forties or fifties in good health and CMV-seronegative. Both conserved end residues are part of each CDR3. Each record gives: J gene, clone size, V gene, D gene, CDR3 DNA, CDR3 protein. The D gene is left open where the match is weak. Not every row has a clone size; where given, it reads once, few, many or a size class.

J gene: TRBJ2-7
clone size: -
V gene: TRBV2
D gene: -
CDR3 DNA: TGTGCCAGCAGTGCAACAGGGACGGGCTCCTACGAGCAGTACTTC
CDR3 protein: CASSATGTGSYEQYF

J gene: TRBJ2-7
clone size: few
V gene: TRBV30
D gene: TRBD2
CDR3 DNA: TGTGCCTGGAGAGGGCAGGGAGCGGGAGCCGAGCAGTACTTC
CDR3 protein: CAWRGQGAGAEQYF

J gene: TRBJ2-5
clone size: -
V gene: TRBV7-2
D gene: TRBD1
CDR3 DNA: TGTGCCAGCAGCCAACTTGGACAGGTCCAAGAGACCCAGTACTTC
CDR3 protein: CASSQLGQVQETQYF

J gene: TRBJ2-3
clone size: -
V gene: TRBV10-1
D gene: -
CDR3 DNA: TGCGCCAGCAGTGATTACTCCCGGGGGGCCGGGGGTACGCAGTATTTT
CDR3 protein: CASSDYSRGAGGTQYF

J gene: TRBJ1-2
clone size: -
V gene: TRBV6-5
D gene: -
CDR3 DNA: TGTGCCAGCAGTTACACGACAGAGTTTTATAACTATGGCTACACCTTC
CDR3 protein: CASSYTTEFYNYGYTF

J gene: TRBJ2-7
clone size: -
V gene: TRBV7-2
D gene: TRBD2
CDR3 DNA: TGTGCCAGCATCCTGCAAGCGGGAGGCCCGGGGGAGCAGTACTTC
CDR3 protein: CASILQAGGPGEQYF

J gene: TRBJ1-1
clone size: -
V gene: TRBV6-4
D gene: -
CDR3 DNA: TGTGCCAGCACCGCAGGGTTTGAGATCACTGAAGCTTTCTTT
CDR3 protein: CASTAGFEITEAFF

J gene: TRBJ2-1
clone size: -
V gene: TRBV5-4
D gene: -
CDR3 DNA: TGTGCCAGCAGGCCAGCGGCCTACAATGAGCAGTTCTTC
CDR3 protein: CASRPAAYNEQFF

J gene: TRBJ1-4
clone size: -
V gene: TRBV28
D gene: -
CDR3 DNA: TGTGCCAGCAGATCTCACAGGGATACCGAAAAACTGTTTTTT
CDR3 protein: CASRSHRDTEKLFF

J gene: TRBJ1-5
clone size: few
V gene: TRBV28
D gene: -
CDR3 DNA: TGTGCCAGCAGTCCGGGATTTAATCAGCCCCAGCATTTT
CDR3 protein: CASSPGFNQPQHF

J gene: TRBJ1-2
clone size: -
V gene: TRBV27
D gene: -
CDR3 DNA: TGTGCCAGTTCAGGGGTCCATGGCTACACCTTC
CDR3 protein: CASSGVHGYTF

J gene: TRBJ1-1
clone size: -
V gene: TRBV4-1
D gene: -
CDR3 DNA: TGCGCCAGCAGCACCCGACAGAACACTGAAGCTTTCTTT
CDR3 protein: CASSTRQNTEAFF

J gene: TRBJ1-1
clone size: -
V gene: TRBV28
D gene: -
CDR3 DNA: TGTGCCAGCAGTCTTGTGGCCCCAATGAACACTGAAGCTTTCTTT
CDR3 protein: CASSLVAPMNTEAFF

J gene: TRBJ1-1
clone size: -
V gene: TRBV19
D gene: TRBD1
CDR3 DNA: TGTGCCAGTAGTATATGGCAGGGGGGAAGGGGTACTGAAGCTTTCTTT
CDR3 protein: CASSIWQGGRGTEAFF

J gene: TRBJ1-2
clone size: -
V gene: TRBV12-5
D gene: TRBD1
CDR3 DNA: TGTGCTAGTGGTTTGGTACTGGGGACAGATACTCCCCGGTCCGGCTACACCTTC
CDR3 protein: CASGLVLGTDTPRSGYTF

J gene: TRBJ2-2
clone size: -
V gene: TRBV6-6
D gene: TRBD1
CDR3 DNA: TGTGCCAGCAGCCAGGGACAGGCGAACACCGGGGAGCTGTTTTTT
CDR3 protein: CASSQGQANTGELFF